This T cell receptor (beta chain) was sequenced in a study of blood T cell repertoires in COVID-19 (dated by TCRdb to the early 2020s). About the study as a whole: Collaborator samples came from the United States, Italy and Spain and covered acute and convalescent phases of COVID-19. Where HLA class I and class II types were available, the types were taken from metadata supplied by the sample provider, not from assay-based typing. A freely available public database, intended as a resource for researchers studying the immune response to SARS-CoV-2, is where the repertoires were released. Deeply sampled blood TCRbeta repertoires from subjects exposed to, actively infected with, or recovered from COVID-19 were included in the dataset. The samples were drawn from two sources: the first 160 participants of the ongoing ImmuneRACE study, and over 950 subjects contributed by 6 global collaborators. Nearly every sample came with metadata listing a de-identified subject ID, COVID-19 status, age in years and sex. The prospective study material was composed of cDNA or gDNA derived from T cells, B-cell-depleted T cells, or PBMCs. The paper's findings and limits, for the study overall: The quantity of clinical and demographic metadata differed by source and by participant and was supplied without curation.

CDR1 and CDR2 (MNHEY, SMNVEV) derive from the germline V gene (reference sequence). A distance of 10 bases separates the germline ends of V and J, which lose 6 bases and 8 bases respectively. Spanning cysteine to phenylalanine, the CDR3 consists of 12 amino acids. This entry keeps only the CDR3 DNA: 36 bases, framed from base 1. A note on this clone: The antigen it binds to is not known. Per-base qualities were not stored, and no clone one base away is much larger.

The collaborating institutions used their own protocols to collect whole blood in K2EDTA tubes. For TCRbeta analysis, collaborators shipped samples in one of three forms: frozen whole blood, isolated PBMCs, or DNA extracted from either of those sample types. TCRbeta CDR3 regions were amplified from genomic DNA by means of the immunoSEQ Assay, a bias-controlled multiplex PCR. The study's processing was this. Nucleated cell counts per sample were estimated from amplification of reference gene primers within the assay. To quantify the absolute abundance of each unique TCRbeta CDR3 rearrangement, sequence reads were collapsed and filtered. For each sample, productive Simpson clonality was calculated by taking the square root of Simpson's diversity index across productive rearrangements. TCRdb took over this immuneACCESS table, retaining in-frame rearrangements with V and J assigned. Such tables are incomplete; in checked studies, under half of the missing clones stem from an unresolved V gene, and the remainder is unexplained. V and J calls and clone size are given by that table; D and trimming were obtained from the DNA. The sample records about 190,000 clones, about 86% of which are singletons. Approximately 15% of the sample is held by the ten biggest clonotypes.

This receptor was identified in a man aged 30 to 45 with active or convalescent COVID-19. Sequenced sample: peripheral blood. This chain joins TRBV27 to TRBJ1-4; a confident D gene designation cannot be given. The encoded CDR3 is CASRSGREKLFF. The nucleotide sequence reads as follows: TGTGCCAGCAGATCGGGGAGGGAAAAACTGTTTTTT.